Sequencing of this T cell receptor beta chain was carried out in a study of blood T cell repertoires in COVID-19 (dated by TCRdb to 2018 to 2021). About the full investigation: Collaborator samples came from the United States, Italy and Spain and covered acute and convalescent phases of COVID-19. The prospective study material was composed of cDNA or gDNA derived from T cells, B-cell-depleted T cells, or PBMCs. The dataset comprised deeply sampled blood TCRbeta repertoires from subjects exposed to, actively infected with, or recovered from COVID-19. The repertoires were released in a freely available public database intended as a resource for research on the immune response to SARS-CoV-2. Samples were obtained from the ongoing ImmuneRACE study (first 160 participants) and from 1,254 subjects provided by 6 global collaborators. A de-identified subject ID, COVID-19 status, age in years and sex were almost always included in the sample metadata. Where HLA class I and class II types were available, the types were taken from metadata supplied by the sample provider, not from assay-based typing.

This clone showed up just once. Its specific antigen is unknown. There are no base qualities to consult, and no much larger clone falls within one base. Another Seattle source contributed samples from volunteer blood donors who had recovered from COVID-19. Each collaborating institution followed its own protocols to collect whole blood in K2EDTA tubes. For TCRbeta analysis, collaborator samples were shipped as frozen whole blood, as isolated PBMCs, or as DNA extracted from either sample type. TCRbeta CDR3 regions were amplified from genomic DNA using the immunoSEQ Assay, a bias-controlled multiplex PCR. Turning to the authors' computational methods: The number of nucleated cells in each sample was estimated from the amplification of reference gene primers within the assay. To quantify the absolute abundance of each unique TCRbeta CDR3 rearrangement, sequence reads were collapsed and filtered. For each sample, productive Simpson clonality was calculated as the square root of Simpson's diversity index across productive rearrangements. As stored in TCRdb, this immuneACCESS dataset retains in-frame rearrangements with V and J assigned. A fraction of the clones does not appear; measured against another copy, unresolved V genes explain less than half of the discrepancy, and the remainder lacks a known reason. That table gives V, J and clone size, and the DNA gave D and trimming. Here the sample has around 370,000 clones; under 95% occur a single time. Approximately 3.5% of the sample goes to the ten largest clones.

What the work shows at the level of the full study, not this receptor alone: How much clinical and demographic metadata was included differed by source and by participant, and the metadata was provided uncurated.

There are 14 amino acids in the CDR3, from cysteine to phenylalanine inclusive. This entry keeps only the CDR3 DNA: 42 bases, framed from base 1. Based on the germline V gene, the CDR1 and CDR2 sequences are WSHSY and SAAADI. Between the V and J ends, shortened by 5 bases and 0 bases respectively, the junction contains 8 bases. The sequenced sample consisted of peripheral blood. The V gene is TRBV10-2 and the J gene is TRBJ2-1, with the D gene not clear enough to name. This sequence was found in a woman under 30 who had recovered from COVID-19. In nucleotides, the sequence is TGCGCCAGCAGTCAGACTGTCTCCTACAATGAGCAGTTCTTC. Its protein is CASSQTVSYNEQFF.